This TCR beta chain comes out of a study of prognosis after radiotherapy for stage I lung cancer. Across the study: Oligometastatic NSCLC after surgical resection of the primary tumor was present in 4 or 5 patients, while newly diagnosed primary stage I lung tumors were present in around 14. Patients in the cohort never received concurrent therapy with stereotactic body radiotherapy.

Peripheral blood, in roughly 6-milliliter volumes, was drawn at each of two time points. Two-round multiplex PCR, the amplification method, yielded TCR beta CDR3 from genomic DNA. Primers (each specific to one TRBV or TRBJ gene) were used in first-round PCR. TCRdb re-derived calls from the multiplex PCR reads in MiXCR, one entry per CDR3 protein. The sample carries about 8,500 distinct CDR3 sequences, approximately 60% recorded once. This clonotype was found many times. The CDR3 has 14 amino acids. V lost 5 bases and J lost 6, with 16 bases in between. Germline loops: CDR1 MDHEN, CDR2 SYDVKM. This TCR came from a donor over 45 with non-small cell lung cancer. The chain recombines TRBV28 with TRBJ1-2; D not resolved. The specimen was PBMCs, collected before or after stereotactic body radiation therapy (not recorded which). This CDR3 is CASSVLPVSNGYTF. For the CDR3, the DNA is TGTGCCAGCAGTGTCCTCCCAGTCTCAAATGGCTACACCTTC.